The rows below give T cell receptor beta chains drawn from one sample of a study of CD8 T cells in Susac syndrome. TCRdb reprocessed the immunoSEQ multiplex PCR reads via MiXCR and lists one record per CDR3 protein. Of 170,000 or so distinct CDR3 sequences listed, 90% to 96% were seen once; the top ten hold around 0.12%. Sequencing was carried out using CD4+ T cells from PBMCs. The receptors stem from a human donor with Susac syndrome. The CDR3 runs from the conserved cysteine through the conserved F or W. A D gene is named only where the DNA matches it firmly. Size is stated for part of the rows, as once, few or many counts, or as a class when the clone is expanded.

CDR3nt	CDR3aa	v_gene	j_gene	d_gene	abundance
TGCAGTGCGCGAGGGACTAGGTCAAGCACAGATACGCAGTATTTT	CSARGTRSSTDTQYF	TRBV20-1	TRBJ2-3	TRBD2	.
TGTGCCAACTCCCCGGGAATATGGACAGGACTAGCCAATGAGCAGTTCTTC	CANSPGIWTGLANEQFF	TRBV28	TRBJ2-1	.	.
TGCGCCAGCAGGATCCAGGGGACCACAGATACGCAGTATTTT	CASRIQGTTDTQYF	TRBV5-1	TRBJ2-3	.	.
TGTGCCACCAGTGACCCTGGACAGGGGAAGCAGTATTTT	CATSDPGQGKQYF	TRBV24-1	TRBJ2-3	TRBD1	.
TGTGCCTGGGGCTATAGCAGTGGCTACACCTTC	CAWGYSSGYTF	TRBV30	TRBJ1-2	.	.
TGCAGTGCTAGCAAGACAGCAGGCTATGGCTACACCTTC	CSASKTAGYGYTF	TRBV20-1	TRBJ1-2	.	.
TGCAGCGCCAAGGGACAGGGTTCGGCCGGGGAGCTGTTTTTT	CSAKGQGSAGELFF	TRBV29-1	TRBJ2-2	TRBD1	.
TGTGCCAGTAGCGGGAGGTTTTGGACAGATACGCAGTATTTT	CASSGRFWTDTQYF	TRBV19	TRBJ2-3	TRBD2	.
TGCAGTGCTAACCCGGGACAGGGGCGCACCGGGGAGCTGTTTTTT	CSANPGQGRTGELFF	TRBV20-1	TRBJ2-2	TRBD1	.
TGTGCCAGCAGTTGGATCGGAAGAGAGACCCAGTACTTC	CASSWIGRETQYF	TRBV12-3/TRBV12-4	TRBJ2-5	.	.
TGCAGTGCTAGAGACCCCCGCGGGGGGGGCCACACTGAAGCTTTCTTT	CSARDPRGGGHTEAFF	TRBV20-1	TRBJ1-1	.	.
TGTGCCAGCAGCCCCCAGGGGAGGGTGGGGCAGTTCTTC	CASSPQGRVGQFF	TRBV3-1	TRBJ2-1	.	.
TGTGCCTGGAGTGACCCCGGACAGGGAAGGTCCAACGAGCAGTACTTC	CAWSDPGQGRSNEQYF	TRBV30	TRBJ2-7	TRBD1	.
TGTGCCTGGAGTAGAGGGCCGATGAACACTGAAGCTTTCTTT	CAWSRGPMNTEAFF	TRBV30	TRBJ1-1	.	.
TGTGCCAGCAGACCCGACAGGGTAGCACCCTACGAGCAGTACTTC	CASRPDRVAPYEQYF	TRBV27	TRBJ2-7	TRBD1	.
TGTGCCAGCAGTTTAGTAGGGCCGACCTCTGGAAACACCATATATTTT	CASSLVGPTSGNTIYF	TRBV12-3/TRBV12-4	TRBJ1-3	.	.
TGCAGCCCAGGGGGCCTTCGGGAACGGGGTTCACCCCTCCACTTT	CSPGGLRERGSPLHF	TRBV29-1	TRBJ1-6	TRBD1	.
TGCAGTGCGCTTTACAATGAGCAGTTCTTC	CSALYNEQFF	TRBV20-1	TRBJ2-1	.	.
TGTGCCAGCAAGCCCGTCACGCACTATGGCTACACCTTC	CASKPVTHYGYTF	TRBV28	TRBJ1-2	.	.
TGTGCCAGCAGCTTAAACAGAAACCAAGAGACCCAGTACTTC	CASSLNRNQETQYF	TRBV7-9	TRBJ2-5	.	.
TGTGCCACCAGCAGAGATCTCTCGGCGAATGAAAAACTGTTTTTT	CATSRDLSANEKLFF	TRBV15	TRBJ1-4	.	.
TGTGCCAGCTCACTGTACGGGACAGGGAGTTCACAGCAGCCCCAGCATTTT	CASSLYGTGSSQQPQHF	TRBV18	TRBJ1-5	TRBD1	.
TGTGCCAGCAGCGTAGGTGCAGGGCGAAATTCACCCCTCCACTTT	CASSVGAGRNSPLHF	TRBV9	TRBJ1-6	.	.
TGCAGCGTTGTAGCCACAGGGAAGGAGACCCAGTACTTC	CSVVATGKETQYF	TRBV29-1	TRBJ2-5	.	once
TGTGCCACCAGCATGGCTAGCGGGCTCCGGAGCTCCTACAATGAGCAGTTCTTC	CATSMASGLRSSYNEQFF	TRBV15	TRBJ2-1	TRBD2	.
TGTGCCAGCAGCTACCCCAAGGGACAGTGGATAGACCCCGGGTCGCTGTTTTTT	CASSYPKGQWIDPGSLFF	TRBV11-2	TRBJ2-2	TRBD1	.
TGTGCCAGCTCCCCACTCGACCACGAGCAGTACTTC	CASSPLDHEQYF	TRBV21-1	TRBJ2-7	.	once
TGTGCCAGCAGCCAAGCCACCCGGCATTTATTGAACACTGAAGCTTTCTTT	CASSQATRHLLNTEAFF	TRBV4-2	TRBJ1-1	.	.
TGTGCCAGCACAAAGGACTTCCCAAGCTCCTACAATGAGCAGTTCTTC	CASTKDFPSSYNEQFF	TRBV7-2	TRBJ2-1	.	.
TGCAGTGCTAGAGATGGAGGGGGCTCCTACAATGAGCAGTTCTTC	CSARDGGGSYNEQFF	TRBV20-1	TRBJ2-1	.	once
TGTGCCAGCCACTCCGCACAGGTCGGGGGAAACATTCAGTACTTC	CASHSAQVGGNIQYF	TRBV14	TRBJ2-4	.	.
TGTGCCAGCAGCTTCCCCCGGGGCAGCTCCTACAATGAGCAGTTCTTC	CASSFPRGSSYNEQFF	TRBV5-4	TRBJ2-1	.	once
TGTGCCTGGAGTGTAAGAGGACAGGGGAGAGAGCCCCAGCATTTT	CAWSVRGQGREPQHF	TRBV30	TRBJ1-5	TRBD1	.
TGTGCCAGCAGTGAAACCAGGTCGAGTTCCTACGAGCAGTACTTC	CASSETRSSSYEQYF	TRBV25-1	TRBJ2-7	.	.
TGCAGCGTTAGACTCACGGGACATTCGGCTGAGCAGTACTTC	CSVRLTGHSAEQYF	TRBV29-1	TRBJ2-7	.	.
TGTGCCAGCAGCCTACTAGCGGGGGGAGTGACAGATACGCAGTATTTT	CASSLLAGGVTDTQYF	TRBV14	TRBJ2-3	TRBD2	.
TGCAGTGCTCCTCGGCCGGGTGGCTACACCTTC	CSAPRPGGYTF	TRBV20-1	TRBJ1-2	.	.
TGTGCCAGTAGCCCCTATGGACTTCGTAATTCACCCCTCCACTTT	CASSPYGLRNSPLHF	TRBV19	TRBJ1-6	.	.
TGTGCCACCAGTGATTCCGGTACGCAGTATTTT	CATSDSGTQYF	TRBV24-1	TRBJ2-3	.	.
TGTGCCAGCAGCTTAGCCCGTTACACCGGGGAGCTGTTTTTT	CASSLARYTGELFF	TRBV11-2	TRBJ2-2	.	once
TGCGCCAGTAAGGGCGGTTCTAGCACAGATACGCAGTATTTT	CASKGGSSTDTQYF	TRBV5-1	TRBJ2-3	.	.
TGCAGTGCTAGTCCCGGGACTTACCAAGAGACCCAGTACTTC	CSASPGTYQETQYF	TRBV20-1	TRBJ2-5	.	.
TGTGCCAGCAGTGGGGTCAGGTCTACTAGCACAGATACGCAGTATTTT	CASSGVRSTSTDTQYF	TRBV6-1	TRBJ2-3	.	.
TGTGCCAGCAGTTTGCAAGGGACAGTTAGTGAAAAACTGTTTTTT	CASSLQGTVSEKLFF	TRBV6-6	TRBJ1-4	TRBD1	once
TGTGCCAGCAGCGTAGATTACGGCGTAACCCCGTCTGGGGCCAACGTCCTGACTTTC	CASSVDYGVTPSGANVLTF	TRBV9	TRBJ2-6	.	.
TGTGCCAGCAGTTTACAGGAGACACGGTACAATGAGCAGTTCTTC	CASSLQETRYNEQFF	TRBV12-3/TRBV12-4	TRBJ2-1	.	.